A selection of T cell receptor beta chains follows, all from one sample in a study of Ad26.COV2.S vaccination and SARS-CoV-2 variants. Here immunoSEQ multiplex PCR was the method, and the copy in TCRdb shows in-frame clones only, minus some. Found here are 300,000 to 350,000 clones, 85% of them singletons; the top ten hold 2.1%. The source material was peripheral blood, sampled in a trial of Ad26.COV2.S vaccine versus placebo. All receptors come from a person aged 18-65 years who received the Ad26.COV2.S COVID-19 vaccine or a placebo. The CDR3 runs from the conserved cysteine through the conserved F or W. The D gene is left open where the match is weak. Some rows have no size entry. The others give once, few or many, or a class for an expanded clone.

D | size | J | V | CDR3 | DNA
NA | once | TRBJ1-5 | TRBV19 | CASSRADNQPQHF | TGTGCCAGTAGTAGGGCAGATAATCAGCCCCAGCATTTT
NA | NA | TRBJ1-2 | TRBV19 | CASSTDGTAYGYTF | TGTGCCAGTAGTACCGATGGGACCGCCTATGGCTACACCTTC
NA | NA | TRBJ1-5 | TRBV7-9 | CASSLGTNSNQPQHF | TGTGCCAGCAGCTTAGGCACAAATAGCAATCAGCCCCAGCATTTT
NA | once | TRBJ2-2 | TRBV11-2 | CASSLVPSSGPGELFF | TGTGCCAGCAGCTTAGTCCCCAGTTCCGGGCCCGGGGAGCTGTTTTTT
NA | NA | TRBJ1-4 | TRBV6-6 | CASSSRGNEKLFF | TGTGCCAGCAGTTCCAGGGGAAATGAAAAACTGTTTTTT
TRBD1 | NA | TRBJ1-4 | TRBV28 | CASSRQGYNEKLFF | TGTGCCAGCAGTCGACAGGGTTATAATGAAAAACTGTTTTTT
TRBD1 | few | TRBJ1-1 | TRBV12-5 | CASGMTGGTEAFF | TGTGCTAGTGGTATGACAGGGGGGACTGAAGCTTTCTTT
NA | NA | TRBJ1-1 | TRBV7-2 | CASSLQGMYNTEAFF | TGTGCCAGCAGCTTACAGGGGATGTACAACACTGAAGCTTTCTTT
TRBD2 | once | TRBJ2-1 | TRBV6-5 | CASSRPGLGLYEQFF | TGTGCCAGCAGTCGACCGGGACTAGGTTTATATGAGCAGTTCTTC
NA | NA | TRBJ2-2 | TRBV18 | CASSPNSQGTAGELFF | TGTGCCAGCTCACCTAACTCCCAGGGTACGGCCGGGGAGCTGTTTTTT
TRBD1 | once | TRBJ1-2 | TRBV14 | CASSQDHPGTGGNYGYTF | TGTGCCAGCAGCCAAGATCACCCTGGGACAGGGGGAAACTATGGCTACACCTTC
NA | NA | TRBJ1-2 | TRBV3-1/TRBV3-2 | CASSQDFGDRNGYTF | TGTGCCAGCAGCCAAGATTTCGGAGACCGGAATGGCTACACCTTC
NA | NA | TRBJ1-1 | TRBV5-1 | CASKYGQGDEAFF | TGCGCCAGCAAGTACGGACAAGGTGATGAAGCTTTCTTT
TRBD1 | NA | TRBJ2-1 | TRBV9 | CASSPFEGQALQGQFF | TGTGCCAGCAGCCCATTTGAGGGACAGGCCCTACAAGGGCAGTTCTTC
TRBD1 | NA | TRBJ1-4 | TRBV15 | CATSRDAGTGGEKLFF | TGTGCCACCAGCAGAGACGCCGGGACAGGTGGCGAAAAACTGTTTTTT
TRBD1 | NA | TRBJ1-5 | TRBV6-5 | CASRQDRGGNQPQHF | TGTGCCAGCAGACAGGACAGGGGTGGCAATCAGCCCCAGCATTTT
NA | NA | TRBJ1-1 | TRBV7-2 | CASSPFLKRDTEAFF | TGTGCCAGCAGCCCGTTTCTCAAACGGGACACTGAAGCTTTCTTT
NA | NA | TRBJ1-2 | TRBV6-5 | CAGASRGNGYTF | TGTGCCGGGGCCAGTCGGGGGAATGGCTACACCTTC
TRBD2 | NA | TRBJ2-1 | TRBV24-1 | CASQAGGRNEQFF | TGTGCCTCCCAGGCGGGGGGGCGGAATGAGCAGTTCTTC
TRBD1 | NA | TRBJ2-3 | TRBV6-1 | CASSERTGSSTDTQYF | TGTGCCAGCAGTGAGAGGACAGGTTCTAGCACAGATACGCAGTATTTT
NA | NA | TRBJ1-1 | TRBV29-1 | CSVRQIGTEAFF | TGCAGCGTCAGACAGATCGGCACTGAAGCTTTCTTT
TRBD1 | NA | TRBJ2-5 | TRBV19 | CASSTGTEETQYF | TGTGCCAGTAGTACCGGGACAGAAGAGACCCAGTACTTC
TRBD1 | NA | TRBJ1-5 | TRBV19 | CASSLTGPNQPQHF | TGTGCCAGTAGCCTGACAGGGCCTAATCAGCCCCAGCATTTT
TRBD1 | NA | TRBJ1-3 | TRBV25-1 | CASSRQGAGGNTIYF | TGTGCCAGCAGTCGACAGGGGGCGGGTGGAAACACCATATATTTT
NA | NA | TRBJ2-2 | TRBV28 | CASTKTGELFF | TGTGCCAGCACTAAGACCGGGGAGCTGTTTTTT
NA | NA | TRBJ1-5 | TRBV19 | CASSALPGAGQPQHF | TGTGCCAGTAGTGCCCTGCCAGGGGCGGGTCAGCCCCAGCATTTT